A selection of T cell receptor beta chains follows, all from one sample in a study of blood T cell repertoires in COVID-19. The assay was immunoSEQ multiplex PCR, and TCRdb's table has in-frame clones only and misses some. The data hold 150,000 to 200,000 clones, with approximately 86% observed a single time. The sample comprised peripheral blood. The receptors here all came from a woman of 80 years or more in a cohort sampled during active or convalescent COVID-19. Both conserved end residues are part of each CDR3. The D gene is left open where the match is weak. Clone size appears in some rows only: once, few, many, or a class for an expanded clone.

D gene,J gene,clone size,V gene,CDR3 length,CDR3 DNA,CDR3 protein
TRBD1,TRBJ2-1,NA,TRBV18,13,TGTGCCAGCTCAGAGACAGGGATCAATGAGCAGTTCTTC,CASSETGINEQFF
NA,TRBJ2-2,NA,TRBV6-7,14,TGTGCCAGCTACCCGGACAGCCATGCCGGGGAGCTGTTTTTT,CASYPDSHAGELFF
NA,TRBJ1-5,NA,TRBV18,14,TGTGCCAGCTCACCACAAAACAGGTACCAGCCCCAGCATTTT,CASSPQNRYQPQHF
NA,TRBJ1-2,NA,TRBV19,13,TGTGCCAGCCAATGGGGACTTTGGTATGGCTACACCTTC,CASQWGLWYGYTF
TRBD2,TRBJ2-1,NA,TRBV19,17,TGTGCCAGTAGTATATTGGCTAGCGGGAGCTCCTACAATGAGCAGTTCTTC,CASSILASGSSYNEQFF
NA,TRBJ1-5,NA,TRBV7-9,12,TGTGCCAGCAGCTCCGGGGATCAGCCCCAGCATTTT,CASSSGDQPQHF
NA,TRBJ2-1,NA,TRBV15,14,TGTGCCACCAGCGGACCCCGGGGGTTATATGAGCAGTTCTTC,CATSGPRGLYEQFF
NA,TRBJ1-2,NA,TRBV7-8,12,TGTGCCAGCAGCTTAATCGGGCGGGCCTGGACCTTC,CASSLIGRAWTF
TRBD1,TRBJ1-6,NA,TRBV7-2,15,TGTGCCAGCAGCTTAGAGGGGGCGTCGGATTCACCCCTCCACTTT,CASSLEGASDSPLHF
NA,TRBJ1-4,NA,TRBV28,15,TGTGCCAGCAGTTCTCCAGGGGTCGGTAATGAAAAACTGTTTTTT,CASSSPGVGNEKLFF
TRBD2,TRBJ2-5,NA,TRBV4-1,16,TGCGCCAGCAGCCAAGTGCGGGGGGGAAGCCAAGAGACCCAGTACTTC,CASSQVRGGSQETQYF
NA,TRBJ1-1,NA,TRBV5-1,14,TGCGCCAGCAGCATGAGGAGGATGAACACTGAAGCTTTCTTT,CASSMRRMNTEAFF
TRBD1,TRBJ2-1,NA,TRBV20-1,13,TGCAGTGCTAGTTCAGGGGGTAACAATGAGCAGTTCTTC,CSASSGGNNEQFF
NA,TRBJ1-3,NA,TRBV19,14,TGTGCCAGTAGTGAGGTCCTCTCTGGAAACACCATATATTTT,CASSEVLSGNTIYF
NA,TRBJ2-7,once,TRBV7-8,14,TGTGCCAGCAGCACGCGGGACGGCTCCTACGAGCAGTACTTC,CASSTRDGSYEQYF
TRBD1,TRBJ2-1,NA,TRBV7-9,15,TGTGCCAGCAGCTTACGGACAGGAACCTACAATGAGCAGTTCTTC,CASSLRTGTYNEQFF
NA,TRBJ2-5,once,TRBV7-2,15,TGTGCCAGCAGCCAAGGGAATAGCGGCGAGGAGACCCAGTACTTC,CASSQGNSGEETQYF